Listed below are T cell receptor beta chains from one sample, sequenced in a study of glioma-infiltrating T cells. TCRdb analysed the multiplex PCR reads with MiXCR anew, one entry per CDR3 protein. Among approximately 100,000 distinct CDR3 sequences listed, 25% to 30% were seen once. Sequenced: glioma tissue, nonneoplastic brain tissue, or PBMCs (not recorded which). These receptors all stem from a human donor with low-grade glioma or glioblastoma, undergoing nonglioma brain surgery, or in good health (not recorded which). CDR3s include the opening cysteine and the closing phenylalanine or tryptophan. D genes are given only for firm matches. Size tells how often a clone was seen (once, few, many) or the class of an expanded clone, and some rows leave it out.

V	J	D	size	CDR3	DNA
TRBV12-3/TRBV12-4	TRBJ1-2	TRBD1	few	CASRRTGDYGYTF	TGTGCCAGCAGGAGGACAGGGGACTATGGCTACACCTTC
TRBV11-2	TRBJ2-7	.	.	CASSLHLSSYEQYF	TGTGCCAGCAGCCTCCACCTTAGCAGTTACGAGCAGTACTTC
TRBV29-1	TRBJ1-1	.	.	CSVRDESTEAFF	TGCAGCGTAAGAGATGAGAGCACTGAAGCTTTCTTT
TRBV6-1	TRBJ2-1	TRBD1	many	CASRTKQGAVGNEQFF	TGTGCCAGCAGGACAAAACAGGGGGCGGTTGGCAATGAGCAGTTCTTC
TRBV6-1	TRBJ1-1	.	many	CASSTATATVNTEAFF	TGTGCCAGCAGCACTGCCACAGCGACCGTGAACACTGAAGCTTTCTTT
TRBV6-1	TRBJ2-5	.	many	CASNPHRNQETQYF	TGTGCCAGCAACCCCCACAGGAACCAAGAGACCCAGTACTTC
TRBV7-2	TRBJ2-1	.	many	CASSLGGAVANEQFF	TGTGCCAGCAGCTTAGGGGGCGCAGTTGCCAATGAGCAGTTCTTC
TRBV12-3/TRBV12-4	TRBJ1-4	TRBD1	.	CASGHRDSREKLFF	TGTGCCAGCGGCCACCGGGACAGCCGAGAAAAACTGTTTTTT
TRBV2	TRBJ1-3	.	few	CASSEGSNGNTIYF	TGTGCCAGCAGTGAAGGGAGTAACGGAAACACCATATATTTT
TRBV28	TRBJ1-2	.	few	CASSLLREGGRGYTF	TGTGCCAGCAGTCTACTTAGGGAGGGAGGGCGTGGCTACACCTTC
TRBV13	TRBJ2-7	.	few	CASSFFHASEQYF	TGTGCCAGCAGTTTTTTTCACGCTTCCGAGCAGTACTTC
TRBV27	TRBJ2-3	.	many	CASSSYLTDTQYF	TGTGCCAGCAGTTCATACCTCACAGATACGCAGTATTTT
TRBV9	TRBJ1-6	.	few	CASRVGVENSPLHF	TGTGCCAGCAGGGTCGGAGTGGAAAATTCACCCCTCCACTTT
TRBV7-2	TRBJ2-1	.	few	CASSLARPAQGEEFF	TGTGCCAGCAGCTTAGCGCGTCCAGCCCAGGGCGAGGAGTTCTTC
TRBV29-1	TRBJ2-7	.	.	CSVVAGRVDADEQYF	TGCAGCGTTGTTGCGGGGAGAGTCGATGCGGACGAGCAGTACTTC
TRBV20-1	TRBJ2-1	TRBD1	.	CSATGQGVEGSSYNEQFF	TGCAGTGCTACCGGACAGGGGGTAGAGGGGAGCTCCTACAATGAGCAGTTCTTC
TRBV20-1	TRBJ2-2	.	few	CSAPREERGELFF	TGCAGTGCCCCCCGGGAAGAAAGAGGGGAGCTGTTTTTT
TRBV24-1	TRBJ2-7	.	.	CATSPKDTSSYEQYF	TGTGCCACCAGTCCCAAAGACACCTCCTCCTACGAGCAGTACTTC
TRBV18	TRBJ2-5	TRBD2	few	CASSPLAGGQEETQYF	TGTGCCAGCTCACCACTAGCGGGGGGCCAAGAAGAGACCCAGTACTTC
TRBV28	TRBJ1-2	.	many	CASSFEDGYGYTF	TGTGCCAGCAGTTTCGAGGATGGCTATGGCTACACCTTC
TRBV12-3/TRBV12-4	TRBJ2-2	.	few	CASSQTSGHPNTGELFF	TGTGCCAGCAGTCAAACATCGGGACACCCGAACACCGGGGAGCTGTTTTTT
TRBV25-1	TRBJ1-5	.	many	CASSEGSGPEPQHF	TGTGCCAGCAGTGAAGGCTCAGGGCCAGAGCCCCAGCATTTT
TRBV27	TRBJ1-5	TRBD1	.	CASSKGQGAPYSNQPQHF	TGCGCCAGCAGCAAGGGACAGGGGGCCCCTTATAGCAATCAGCCCCAGCATTTT
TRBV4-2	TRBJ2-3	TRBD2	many	CASSPLTAGTTDTQYF	TGTGCCAGCAGCCCCTTGACAGCGGGGACCACAGATACGCAGTATTTT
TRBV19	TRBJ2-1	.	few	CASSHSRGPDNEQFF	TGTGCCAGTAGTCATTCGAGGGGACCCGACAATGAGCAGTTCTTC
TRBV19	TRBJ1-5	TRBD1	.	CASTPQGGIQPQHF	TGTGCCAGTACCCCCCAGGGGGGCATTCAGCCCCAGCATTTT
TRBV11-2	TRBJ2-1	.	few	CASSPGISVEQFF	TGTGCCAGCAGCCCCGGAATCAGCGTTGAGCAGTTCTTC
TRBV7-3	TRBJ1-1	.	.	CASSLGPLGGTEAFF	TGTGCCAGCAGCCTTGGGCCTCTTGGGGGAACTGAAGCTTTCTTT
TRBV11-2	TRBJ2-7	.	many	CASSLETGTYEQYF	TGTGCCAGCAGCTTAGAGACAGGAACCTACGAGCAGTACTTC
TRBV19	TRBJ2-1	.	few	CASSIGKGIMDNEQFF	TGTGCCAGTAGTATAGGGAAAGGGATCATGGACAATGAGCAGTTCTTC
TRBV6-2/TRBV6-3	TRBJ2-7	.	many	CASSYNRQTGEQYF	TGTGCCAGCAGTTATAACAGACAGACGGGCGAGCAGTACTTC
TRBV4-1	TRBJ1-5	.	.	CASSPPRDMGQSNQPQHF	TGCGCCAGCAGCCCCCCCCGCGACATGGGGCAGAGCAATCAGCCCCAGCATTTT
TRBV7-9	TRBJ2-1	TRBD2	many	CVERGGLNEQFF	TGTGTCGAGCGGGGGGGCCTCAATGAGCAGTTCTTC
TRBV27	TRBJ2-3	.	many	CASSLSLLDTQYF	TGTGCCAGCAGTTTATCGTTATTGGATACGCAGTATTTT
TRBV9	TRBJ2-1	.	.	CASSVSQGRYNEQFF	TGTGCCAGCAGCGTATCCCAGGGGCGATACAATGAGCAGTTCTTC
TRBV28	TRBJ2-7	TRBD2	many	CASPPPGGDVYEQYF	TGTGCCAGCCCCCCTCCGGGGGGAGATGTCTACGAGCAGTACTTC
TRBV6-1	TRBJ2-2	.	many	CASREQAGGELFF	TGTGCCAGCAGAGAGCAAGCGGGCGGGGAGCTGTTTTTT
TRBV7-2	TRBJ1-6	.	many	CASSLINSPLHF	TGTGCCAGCAGCTTAATCAATTCACCCCTCCACTTT
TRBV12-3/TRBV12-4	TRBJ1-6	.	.	CASTTGTYNSPLHF	TGTGCCAGCACTACCGGGACCTATAATTCACCCCTCCACTTT
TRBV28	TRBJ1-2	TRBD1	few	CASSFVGTVKGGYTF	TGTGCCAGCAGTTTCGTGGGGACAGTTAAAGGGGGCTACACCTTC
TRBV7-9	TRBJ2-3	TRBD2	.	CASSYDRTSGTDTQYF	TGTGCCAGCAGTTACGACCGGACTAGCGGGACCGATACGCAGTATTTT
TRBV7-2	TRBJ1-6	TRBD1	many	CASSLKASGTGDSYNSPLHF	TGTGCCAGCAGCTTAAAGGCCTCCGGGACAGGGGACTCCTATAATTCACCCCTCCACTTT
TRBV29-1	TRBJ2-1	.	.	CSVDSPNEQFF	TGCAGCGTTGATAGTCCAAATGAGCAGTTCTTC
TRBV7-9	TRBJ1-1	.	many	CASSLSLDTEAFF	TGTGCCAGCAGTCTGTCCCTTGACACTGAAGCTTTCTTT
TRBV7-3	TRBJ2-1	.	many	CASSLSSNNEQFF	TGTGCCAGCAGCTTAAGCAGTAACAATGAGCAGTTCTTC
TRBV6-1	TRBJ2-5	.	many	CATLSIQETQYF	TGTGCCACCCTCAGCATCCAAGAGACCCAGTACTTC
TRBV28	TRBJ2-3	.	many	CASSPQFVDTQYF	TGTGCCAGCAGTCCCCAATTCGTGGATACGCAGTATTTT
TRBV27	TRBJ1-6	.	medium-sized	CASSRRQKTGSSYNSPLHF	TGTGCCAGCAGTAGACGTCAGAAGACAGGTAGCTCCTATAATTCACCCCTCCACTTT
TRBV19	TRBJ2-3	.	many	CAAKGEVTDTQYF	TGTGCCGCCAAGGGGGAAGTAACAGATACGCAGTATTTT
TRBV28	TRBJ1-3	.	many	CASSLVRDFSGNTIYF	TGTGCCAGCAGTTTAGTCCGGGACTTCTCTGGAAACACCATATATTTT
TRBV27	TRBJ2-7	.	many	CASSLGLHHRAEQYF	TGTGCCAGCAGTTTAGGCCTACACCACAGGGCCGAGCAGTACTTC
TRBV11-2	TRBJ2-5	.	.	CASSSWGKETEYF	TGTGCCAGCAGCTCGTGGGGGAAAGAGACCGAGTACTTC
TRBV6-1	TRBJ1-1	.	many	CASNRDGQNTEAFF	TGTGCCAGCAATAGGGACGGCCAAAACACTGAAGCTTTCTTT
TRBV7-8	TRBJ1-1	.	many	CASSQAGANTEAFF	TGTGCCAGCAGCCAAGCGGGGGCCAACACTGAAGCTTTCTTT
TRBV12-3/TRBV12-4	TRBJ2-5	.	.	CASRQGGALETQYF	TGTGCCAGCAGACAGGGAGGGGCCTTGGAGACCCAGTACTTC